These T cell receptor beta chains were read from a single sample in a study of blood T cell repertoires in COVID-19. Only in-frame clones appear in the TCRdb table, and some are missing; sequencing was by immunoSEQ multiplex PCR. The data show under 250,000 clones, 85% to 90% seen once. The sample consisted of PBMCs or T cells enriched from blood (not recorded which). Every receptor here comes from a woman aged 25 to 39 with acute COVID-19. Each CDR3 is given with its conserved first and last residue. D genes are given only for firm matches. A row's size may be missing; if present it is once, few, many or a size class.

size,J,V,D,CDR3,DNA
.,TRBJ2-1,TRBV15,TRBD2,CATSRDGGGAYNEQFF,TGTGCCACCAGCAGAGACGGCGGGGGGGCCTACAATGAGCAGTTCTTC
.,TRBJ1-1,TRBV5-8,TRBD1,CASSFGSGQQAFF,TGTGCCAGCAGCTTTGGTTCGGGACAGCAGGCTTTCTTT
once,TRBJ1-5,TRBV6-5,.,CASSYSQGMNQPQHF,TGTGCCAGCAGTTACTCACAGGGTATGAATCAGCCCCAGCATTTT
.,TRBJ2-3,TRBV10-3,TRBD2,CAISVGGSGAASDTQYF,TGTGCCATCAGTGTGGGGGGGTCTGGGGCTGCGTCTGATACGCAGTATTTT
.,TRBJ1-3,TRBV19,TRBD1,CASSQGALGNTIYF,TGTGCCAGTAGTCAGGGGGCGCTTGGAAACACCATATATTTT
.,TRBJ2-2,TRBV24-1,TRBD1,CATSPGQGLTGELFF,TGTGCCACCAGTCCGGGACAGGGTTTAACCGGGGAGCTGTTTTTT
.,TRBJ2-7,TRBV6-5,.,CASRAPGVGEQYF,TGTGCCAGCAGAGCCCCGGGGGTAGGCGAGCAGTACTTC
.,TRBJ2-1,TRBV9,.,CASMRAGENEQFF,TGTGCCAGCATGAGGGCCGGGGAGAATGAGCAGTTCTTC
.,TRBJ2-2,TRBV7-2,TRBD1,CASSFFPGQSPGELFF,TGTGCCAGCAGCTTCTTTCCGGGACAGAGCCCCGGGGAGCTGTTTTTT
.,TRBJ1-5,TRBV27,.,CASSPSDGNQPQHF,TGTGCCAGCAGTCCCAGCGATGGAAATCAGCCCCAGCATTTT
.,TRBJ1-6,TRBV9,.,CASSGRMGASWNSPLHF,TGTGCCAGCAGCGGACGGATGGGGGCCTCATGGAATTCACCCCTCCACTTT
.,TRBJ2-1,TRBV4-1,.,CASSQEDNYNEQFF,TGCGCCAGCAGCCAAGAGGACAACTACAATGAGCAGTTCTTC
.,TRBJ2-5,TRBV5-1,TRBD2,CASSNHGGVGETQYF,TGCGCCAGCAGCAACCATGGGGGGGTTGGCGAGACCCAGTACTTC
once,TRBJ2-7,TRBV7-6,.,CASSLGGVRGEQYF,TGTGCCAGCAGCTTAGGGGGTGTTCGGGGCGAGCAGTACTTC
.,TRBJ1-2,TRBV2,.,CARQGYGYTF,TGTGCCAGACAGGGCTATGGCTACACCTTC
many,TRBJ1-1,TRBV7-9,TRBD1,CASKDRDTEAFF,TGTGCCAGCAAGGACAGGGATACTGAAGCTTTCTTT
.,TRBJ1-6,TRBV15,TRBD1,CATSAQGTNSPLHF,TGTGCCACCAGCGCACAGGGGACTAATTCACCCCTCCACTTT
.,TRBJ2-2,TRBV3-1/TRBV3-2,.,CASSQAPPTGELFF,TGTGCCAGCAGCCAGGCCCCCCCCACCGGGGAGCTGTTTTTT
.,TRBJ2-1,TRBV28,TRBD2,CASSLSLAGGNEQFF,TGTGCCAGCAGTTTATCCTTAGCGGGGGGGAATGAGCAGTTCTTC
.,TRBJ1-6,TRBV30,.,CAWVGHGSYNSPLHF,TGTGCCTGGGTGGGGCACGGCTCCTATAATTCACCCCTCCACTTT
.,TRBJ2-3,TRBV10-3,.,CAISEGGPNTDTQYF,TGTGCCATCAGTGAGGGGGGCCCTAACACAGATACGCAGTATTTT
.,TRBJ1-5,TRBV9,.,CASSQGGSRVQPQHF,TGTGCCAGCAGCCAAGGAGGGTCCAGGGTTCAGCCCCAGCATTTT
once,TRBJ2-2,TRBV7-2,.,CASSSPGGLGYPGELFF,TGTGCCAGCAGCTCCCCCGGAGGGTTGGGGTATCCCGGGGAGCTGTTTTTT
.,TRBJ1-1,TRBV5-1,.,CASSLRSLNTEAFF,TGCGCCAGCAGCTTGCGGTCCTTGAACACTGAAGCTTTCTTT
.,TRBJ2-5,TRBV7-2,.,CASSWRDLRKTQYF,TGTGCCAGCAGTTGGAGGGACCTGCGCAAGACCCAGTACTTC
.,TRBJ1-6,TRBV13,.,CASSLGGNSPLHF,TGTGCCAGCAGCTTAGGGGGCAACTCACCCCTCCACTTT
.,TRBJ2-2,TRBV19,.,CASSIESTNTGELFF,TGTGCCAGTAGTATCGAGTCTACGAACACCGGGGAGCTGTTTTTT
.,TRBJ1-1,TRBV6-2/TRBV6-3,TRBD1,CASSQDRGQVNTEAFF,TGTGCCAGCAGTCAGGACAGGGGGCAGGTGAACACTGAAGCTTTCTTT
.,TRBJ1-2,TRBV3-1/TRBV3-2,.,CASSQGENGCTF,TGTGCCAGCAGCCAGGGCGAAAACGGCTGCACCTTC
.,TRBJ1-1,TRBV28,.,CASSPVRQGTEAFF,TGTGCCAGCAGCCCCGTCAGGCAGGGCACTGAAGCTTTCTTT
.,TRBJ1-2,TRBV10-3,.,CAISESFQARWGYTF,TGTGCCATCAGTGAGTCGTTCCAGGCCCGTTGGGGCTACACCTTC
.,TRBJ1-3,TRBV29-1,.,CSVYGGYSGNTIYF,TGCAGCGTCTACGGGGGATACTCTGGAAACACCATATATTTT
.,TRBJ1-3,TRBV28,.,CASSYSKGNTIYF,TGTGCCAGCAGTTACTCTAAGGGAAACACCATATATTTT
.,TRBJ2-1,TRBV28,.,CASSFHGQPYNEQFF,TGTGCCAGCAGTTTCCACGGACAACCCTACAATGAGCAGTTCTTC
.,TRBJ1-1,TRBV5-1,TRBD1,CASRDRVGGTEAFF,TGCGCCAGCAGGGACAGGGTCGGAGGTACTGAAGCTTTCTTT
.,TRBJ2-3,TRBV4-3,.,CASSHPDTTDTQYF,TGCGCCAGCAGCCACCCGGACACGACAGATACGCAGTATTTT
few,TRBJ1-2,TRBV5-1,.,CASSLDRTAYGYTF,TGCGCCAGCAGCTTGGATCGGACAGCGTATGGCTACACCTTC